This entry describes one T cell receptor (beta chain). Its cognate antigen is unknown. The data are from a study of cytomegalovirus exposure and HLA in healthy donors. PCR primers comprised 60 Vbeta and 13 Jbeta primers. Using immunoSEQ multiplex PCR, the repertoire was profiled, and TCRdb retains in-frame clones only, with some absent. The table lists 150,000 to 200,000 clones, around 85% of them singletons. General study points: Previous analysis showed most TCR beta V segments were productive about 87% or about 30% of the time. Analyses of presence and absence presupposed an approximately uniform sequencing depth across donors. Among donors in an Asian-associated ancestry cluster, a later analysis reportedly found fewer N-insertions than the roughly 650-donor mean. Many donors shared some public TCRs, even though most TCR sequences were rare.

This sequence was found in a woman in her thirties in good health and CMV-seronegative. The sequenced sample consisted of PBMCs.

The CDR3 sequence: CASSLGTASYGYTF. CDR3 DNA sequence: TGTGCCAGCAGCCTAGGGACAGCCAGCTATGGCTACACCTTC. The rearrangement joins TRBV7-2 to TRBJ1-2, with TRBD1 matching 7 bases. CDR3 length: 14 residues. Germline lookup yields CDR1 SGHTA and CDR2 FQGNSA. After removal of 5 bases from V and 4 bases from J, the junction contained 7 bases not matched to a gene.